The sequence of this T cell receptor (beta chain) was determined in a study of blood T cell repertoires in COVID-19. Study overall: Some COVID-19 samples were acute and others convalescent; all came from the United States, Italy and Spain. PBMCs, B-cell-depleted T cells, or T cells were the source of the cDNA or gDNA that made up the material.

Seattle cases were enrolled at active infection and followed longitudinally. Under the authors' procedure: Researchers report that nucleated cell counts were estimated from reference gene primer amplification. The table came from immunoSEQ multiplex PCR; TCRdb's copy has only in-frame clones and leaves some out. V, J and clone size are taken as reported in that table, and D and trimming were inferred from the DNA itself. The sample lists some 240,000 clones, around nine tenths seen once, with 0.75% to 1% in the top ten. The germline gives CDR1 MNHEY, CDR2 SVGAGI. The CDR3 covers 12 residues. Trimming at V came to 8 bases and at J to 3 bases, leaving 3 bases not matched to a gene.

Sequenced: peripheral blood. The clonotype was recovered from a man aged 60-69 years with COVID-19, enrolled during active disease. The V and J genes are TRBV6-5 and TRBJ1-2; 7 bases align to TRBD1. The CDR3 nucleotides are TGTGCCAGCCGTACAGGGGACTATGGCTACACCTTC. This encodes CASRTGDYGYTF.